One sample yielded the 31 T cell receptor beta chains listed below, sequenced in a study of blood T cell repertoires in COVID-19. Profiled with immunoSEQ multiplex PCR; TCRdb holds only in-frame clones, not every one. Here the sample spans about 170,000 clones, roughly 84% being singletons. Sequenced sample: PBMCs or T cells enriched from blood (not recorded which). The source of these receptors is a woman aged 50 to 65 who had recovered from COVID-19.

The CDR3 protein is CASSLQASGETQYF. DNA for the CDR3: TGTGCCAGCAGTTTGCAGGCGAGCGGGGAGACCCAGTACTTC. The chain recombines TRBV27 with TRBJ2-5; TRBD2 might be the D (6 bases). Germline values: CDR1 MNHEY, CDR2 SMNVEV (reference sequence). CDR3 size: 14 residues. V was cut by 3 bases and J by 5 bases, with 13 bases left in between.

V usage is TRBV29-1 and J usage is TRBJ2-7; D is ambiguous. The CDR3 consists of 13 residues. CDR1 is SQVTM, CDR2 ANQGSEA, per germline. Between the trimmed V and J ends, which lost 5 bases and 0 bases, there was a span of 11 bases. The CDR3 spells CSVKLEISYEQYF. CDR3 nucleotide sequence: TGCAGCGTTAAACTGGAGATCTCCTACGAGCAGTACTTC.

This chain joins TRBV10-1 and TRBJ2-2; 9 bases line up with TRBD2. The CDR3 runs 16 residues. J lost 4 bases, V lost 1 base, and 4 bases had no gene match. CDR1 and CDR2 (germline): WNHNN, SYGVQD (reference sequence). This CDR3 reads CASSEFLAGVTGELFF. In DNA, the CDR3 is TGCGCCAGCAGTGAGTTTTTAGCGGGAGTCACCGGGGAGCTGTTTTTT.

In its sample, this clone was seen a few times. The V and J genes are TRBV5-4 and TRBJ2-1; D gene uncertain. V lost 2 bases and J lost 6, with 12 bases in between. Per germline, CDR1 SGHNT and CDR2 YYREEE (reference sequence). The CDR3 contains 14 residues. This CDR3 reads CASSFTWPPNEQFF. CDR3 in DNA: TGTGCCAGCAGCTTCACCTGGCCCCCCAATGAGCAGTTCTTC.

This chain connects TRBV19 to TRBJ1-5, with 7 positions matching TRBD1. V was pared by 2 bases and J by 4 bases, with 5 bases of the junction left unmatched. There are 15 residues in the CDR3. Looked up from germline, CDR1 is LNHDA and CDR2 is SQIVND (reference sequence). The CDR3 loop is CASSIIATGNQPQHF. CDR3 nucleotide sequence: TGTGCCAGTAGTATAATAGCGACAGGGAATCAGCCCCAGCATTTT.

Of note for this clone: Its ends do not fully match the called genes, so a read error is possible. V is TRBV6-1 and J is TRBJ2-2; 10 bases map to TRBD2. This CDR3 has 16 residues. Germline V CDR1 and CDR2: MNHNS, SASEGT. DNA of the CDR3: TGTGCCAGCCGTGACAGCGGGAGGGGGAACACCGGGGAGCTGTTTTTT. Its protein is CASRDSGRGNTGELFF.

As regards this clone: Other DNA sequences in this sample translate to the same CDR3. The chain links TRBV7-2 to TRBJ2-1, with TRBD2 matching over 12 bases. Germline CDR1 is SGHTA and CDR2 is FQGNSA. This CDR3 region has 16 residues. The junction had 2 bases not matched to a gene; V was cut back by 1 base and J by 4 bases. The CDR3 DNA reads TGTGCCAGCAGCTTAGTGGGGACTAGCGGGTACAATGAGCAGTTCTTC. It translates to CASSLVGTSGYNEQFF.

The V gene is TRBV6-2 or TRBV6-3, the J gene TRBJ2-2, with D hard to call. The germline gives CDR1 MNHEY, CDR2 SVGEGT. Deletions cut 5 bases from V and 6 bases from J, with 19 bases between. This CDR3 region has 16 residues. The CDR3, as DNA: TGTGCCAGCAGTGATCCACCCCCGGGTGTCGCCGGGGAGCTGTTTTTT. This translates into CASSDPPPGVAGELFF.

This rearrangement joins TRBV7-2 to TRBJ2-6, with a weak D call TRBD1 (6 bases). V was clipped by 5 bases and J by 4 bases, with 15 bases between them. Germline V gene sequence: CDR1 SGHTA, CDR2 FQGNSA. The CDR3 is 16 residues long. CDR3 sequence reads: CASSVTGTPGANVLTF. The DNA for the CDR3 is TGTGCCAGCAGCGTTACAGGGACCCCCGGGGCCAACGTCCTGACTTTC.

This chain connects TRBV4-2 to TRBJ2-7; 11 bases line up with TRBD2. The CDR3 runs to 15 residues. J gave up 2 bases and V 4 bases, and 4 bases lay outside the gene matches. Germline V CDR1 and CDR2: LGHNA, YNFKEQ. This CDR3 reads CASSRLAGQAYEQYF. Here the CDR3 DNA reads TGTGCCAGCAGCCGACTAGCGGGGCAAGCCTACGAGCAGTACTTC.

This chain uses TRBV29-1 with TRBJ1-2; a weak D match, TRBD1 (5 bases). Trimming stripped 8 bases from V and 5 bases from J, with 15 bases between. CDR1 and CDR2 from the germline V gene are SQVTM and ANQGSEA. The CDR3 contains 12 residues. The CDR3 protein is CSPQGDLYGYTF. The CDR3 DNA is TGCAGCCCCCAAGGGGACTTATATGGCTACACCTTC. Full variable domain (missing parts from reference TRBV29-1 and TRBJ1-2): SAVISQKPSRDICQRGTSLTIQCQVDSQVTMMFWYRQQPGQSLTLIATANQGSEATYESGFVIDKFPISRPNLTFSTLTVSNMSPEDSSIYLCSPQGDLYGYTFGSGTRLTVV.

The chain has TRBV28 and TRBJ1-2, with a weak D call TRBD1 (6 bases). V was clipped by 2 bases and J by 2 bases, with 9 bases between them. The germline V gene encodes CDR1 MDHEN and CDR2 SYDVKM. The CDR3 covers 14 residues. The CDR3 DNA sequence: TGTGCCAGCAGTTTACCAGGGGCCAACTATGGCTACACCTTC. Its protein is CASSLPGANYGYTF.

Only one count was recorded for this clone. The V call is TRBV6-4, the J call TRBJ1-2; D remains unclear. Germline lookup yields CDR1 MRHNA and CDR2 SNTAGT. The germline V and J ends were trimmed by 0 bases and 10 bases, with 12 bases remaining between them. The CDR3 extends over 13 amino acids. This CDR3 is CASSDSGEDHYTF. CDR3 DNA: TGTGCCAGCAGTGACTCTGGGGAGGACCACTACACCTTC.

V is TRBV2 and J is TRBJ2-1; TRBD2 agrees at 8 bases. J was trimmed by 0 bases and V by 9 bases; bases with no gene match: 7. Germline V gene lookup returns CDR1 SNHLY and CDR2 FYNNEI. The CDR3 is 15 amino acids. The CDR3 reads CASKAGAISYNEQFF. CDR3 sequence (DNA): TGTGCCAGTAAAGCGGGAGCGATCTCCTACAATGAGCAGTTCTTC.

V gene TRBV6-5 combines with J gene TRBJ1-5; D gene unclear. The germline CDR1 and CDR2 sequences are MNHEY and SVGAGI. The CDR3 has 14 amino acids. The ends were cut back, 8 bases at V and 0 bases at J, with 11 bases in the middle. This CDR3 is CASLQIYSNQPQHF. CDR3 nucleotide sequence: TGTGCCAGCCTACAGATATATAGCAATCAGCCCCAGCATTTT.

The V and J genes are TRBV5-6 and TRBJ2-3, with TRBD1 as a possible D gene (5 bases). V lost 0 bases and J 2 bases, leaving 7 bases between the germline ends. This CDR3 comprises 14 residues. Germline CDR1 is SGHDT and CDR2 is YYEEEE. The CDR3 here is CASSLGQNTDTQYF. DNA of the CDR3: TGTGCCAGCAGCTTGGGACAGAACACAGATACGCAGTATTTT.

J is TRBJ2-1 and V is TRBV9; TRBD2 matches at 14 bases. The CDR3 extends over 20 amino acids. Germline V gene data show CDR1 as SGDLS and CDR2 as YYNGEE. V shed 3 bases, J shed 0 bases, and the junction held 11 bases outside the gene matches. The CDR3, as DNA: TGTGCCAGCAGCGCTGGAGGGGGACTAGCGGGAGCTAGCTCCTACAATGAGCAGTTCTTC. Protein: CASSAGGGLAGASSYNEQFF.

The V call is TRBV11-3, the J call TRBJ2-5; D is uncertain. The CDR3 length is 14 residues. CDR1 is SGHNT, CDR2 YENEEA, per germline. The germline V and J ends were trimmed by 5 bases and 0 bases, with 10 bases remaining between them. The CDR3 region is CASSTSRYQETQYF. CDR3 DNA sequence: TGTGCCAGCAGCACCTCCAGGTACCAAGAGACCCAGTACTTC.

By share, this clone counts as medium-sized. The rearrangement links TRBV4-1 to TRBJ1-1; D is unresolved. The CDR3 loop spans 11 amino acids. Between the trimmed V and J ends, which lost 3 bases and 11 bases, there was a span of 10 bases. Germline V lookup: CDR1 MGHRA, CDR2 YSYEKL. The CDR3: CASSHRGVAFF. The CDR3 region has the DNA TGCGCCAGCAGCCACCGGGGTGTGGCTTTCTTT.

The rearrangement links TRBV6-2 or TRBV6-3 to TRBJ2-7, with D tentatively TRBD2 (5 bases). Germline assignment: CDR1 MNHEY and CDR2 SVGEGT. V was shortened by 5 bases and J by 0 bases, with 8 bases between the two germline ends. The CDR3 spans 13 residues. CDR3 residues: CASSQRSSYEQYF. CDR3 bases: TGTGCCAGCAGTCAGCGGAGCTCCTACGAGCAGTACTTC.

This clone has only one observation. The V gene is TRBV18, the J gene TRBJ1-4, with 7 bases lining up with TRBD1. Germline V gene data show CDR1 as KGHSH and CDR2 as LQKENI. The CDR3 is 15 residues long. With V trimmed by 2 bases and J by 7 bases, 7 bases remained unmatched. The CDR3 protein is CASSPLFGQVEKLFF. The CDR3 DNA reads as TGTGCCAGCTCACCATTATTCGGACAGGTTGAAAAACTGTTTTTT. Full variable domain (remainder filled in from reference TRBV18 and TRBJ1-4): NAGVMQNPRHLVRRRGQEARLRCSPMKGHSHVYWYRQLPEEGLKFMVYLQKENIIDESGMPKERFSAEFPKEGPSILRIQQVVRGDSAAYFCASSPLFGQVEKLFFGSGTQLSVL.

The V gene is TRBV30, the J gene TRBJ1-1; D ambiguous. The V end lost 2 bases, the J end lost 4 bases, and 20 bases lay between the germline ends. CDR1 and CDR2 (germline): GTSNPN, SVGIG (reference sequence). The CDR3 is 16 amino acids. The CDR3 DNA reads as TGTGCCTGGAGTCTTACTAACACCGGAACTGGCACTGAAGCTTTCTTT. This translates into CAWSLTNTGTGTEAFF.

The chain uses TRBV3-1 (or the pseudogene TRBV3-2) and TRBJ2-2; possible D gene TRBD2, 6 bases. The CDR3 loop spans 15 amino acids. Germline V gene data show CDR1 as LGHDT and CDR2 as YNNKEL (reference sequence). The V end lost 8 bases, the J end lost 2 bases, and 15 bases lay between the germline ends. The CDR3 DNA sequence: TGTGCCAGCGGAGGGGTTGATGAAAACACCGGGGAGCTGTTTTTT. The encoded protein is CASGGVDENTGELFF.

The V gene is TRBV6-5, the J gene TRBJ2-7; D not certain. The CDR3 loop spans 13 amino acids. Germline-derived CDR1 and CDR2 are MNHEY and SVGAGI. Trimming took off 0 bases at V and 3 bases at J, with 6 bases between the two ends. This CDR3 is CASSYSDSYEQYF. The CDR3 DNA is TGTGCCAGCAGTTACTCCGATAGCTACGAGCAGTACTTC.

The rearrangement joins TRBV2 to TRBJ1-4, with TRBD1 matching over 10 bases. This CDR3 region has 14 residues. Looked up from germline, CDR1 is SNHLY and CDR2 is FYNNEI. Trimming cost V 6 bases and J 7 bases; bases outside gene matches: 5. This CDR3 reads CASSRTGGSEKLFF. The CDR3 DNA follows: TGTGCCAGCAGCCGGACAGGGGGAAGTGAAAAACTGTTTTTT.

The J gene is TRBJ1-1, the V gene TRBV5-1; a weak D match, TRBD1 (5 bases). CDR3 length equals 14 residues. V lost 1 base and J 0 bases, leaving 7 bases between the germline ends. Germline loops: CDR1 SGHRS, CDR2 YFSETQ. CDR3 nucleotides: TGCGCCAGCAGCTTGACAGGTGTGAACACTGAAGCTTTCTTT. Its protein product is CASSLTGVNTEAFF. The whole variable domain, filled in from reference TRBV5-1 and TRBJ1-1, reads KAGVTQTPRYLIKTRGQQVTLSCSPISGHRSVSWYQQTPGQGLQFLFEYFSETQRNKGNFPGRFSGRQFSNSRSEMNVSTLELGDSALYLCASSLTGVNTEAFFGQGTRLTVV.

CDR3 amino acids: CATSDRQGSNQPQHF. The CDR3 nucleotides are TGTGCCACCAGTGATCGACAGGGAAGCAATCAGCCCCAGCATTTT. The chain recombines TRBV24-1 with TRBJ1-5; 7 positions match TRBD1. Germline-derived CDR1 and CDR2 are KGHDR and SFDVKD. The CDR3 covers 15 residues. The V gene end was trimmed by 3 bases and the J gene end by 1 base; junction bases not matched to a gene: 2.

V is TRBV9 and J is TRBJ2-1, with 9 bases aligning to TRBD2. J was trimmed by 9 bases and V by 4 bases; bases with no gene match: 23. CDR1 is SGDLS, CDR2 YYNGEE, per germline. The CDR3 contains 19 residues. This chain's CDR3 is CASSPPASGKPAPELEQFF. In DNA, the CDR3 is TGTGCCAGCAGCCCACCCGCTAGCGGGAAACCCGCCCCGGAACTTGAGCAGTTCTTC.

The gene calls are TRBV27 and TRBJ2-1; 7 bases align to TRBD2. J gave up 4 bases and V 7 bases, and 25 bases lay outside the gene matches. The length of the CDR3 is 20 residues. Looked up from germline, CDR1 is MNHEY and CDR2 is SMNVEV (reference sequence). CDR3 in amino acids: CASTSKSQRDLLRDYNEQFF. The DNA of the CDR3 is TGTGCCAGCACCTCAAAAAGCCAGCGGGACCTTCTCAGGGATTACAATGAGCAGTTCTTC.

The chain has TRBV12-1 and TRBJ2-1; the D call TRBD2 from the table was never checked on the DNA. TRBV12-1 is flagged as a pseudogene. The CDR3 has 15 amino acids. The chain's CDR3 is CASSKGREDNNEQFF. The DNA for the CDR3 is TGTGCCAGCAGCAAGGGGCGGGAGGATAACAATGAGCAGTTCTTC.

V and J are TRBV11-2 and TRBJ1-1; D possibly corresponds to TRBD1 (5 bases). The CDR3 runs 13 residues. The V gene lost 2 bases and the J gene lost 10 bases, with 14 bases spanning the gap. Looked up from germline, CDR1 is SGHAT and CDR2 is FQNNGV. The CDR3 reads CASSLRGREAAFF. CDR3 bases: TGTGCCAGCAGCTTACGGGGACGGGAGGCAGCTTTCTTT.